The present T cell receptor (beta chain) was sequenced within a study of blood T cell repertoires in COVID-19. The CDR3 sequence is 14 residues long. Trimming took 2 bases from V and 3 from J, leaving 10 bases between them. Germline CDR1 and CDR2: SEHNR and FQNEAQ (reference sequence). TCRdb's copy holds only in-frame clones and misses some; the assay was immunoSEQ multiplex PCR. The sample shows around 140,000 clones, more than 75% of them seen only once. The sequence was collected from a woman between 50 and 59 years old who had recovered from COVID-19. V is TRBV7-9 and J is TRBJ1-1; D gene unclear. The sample comprised PBMCs or T cells enriched from blood (not recorded which). The CDR3 nucleotides are TGTGCCAGCAGCTTACGGTTTGAGGACACTGAAGCTTTCTTT. Translating gives CASSLRFEDTEAFF.